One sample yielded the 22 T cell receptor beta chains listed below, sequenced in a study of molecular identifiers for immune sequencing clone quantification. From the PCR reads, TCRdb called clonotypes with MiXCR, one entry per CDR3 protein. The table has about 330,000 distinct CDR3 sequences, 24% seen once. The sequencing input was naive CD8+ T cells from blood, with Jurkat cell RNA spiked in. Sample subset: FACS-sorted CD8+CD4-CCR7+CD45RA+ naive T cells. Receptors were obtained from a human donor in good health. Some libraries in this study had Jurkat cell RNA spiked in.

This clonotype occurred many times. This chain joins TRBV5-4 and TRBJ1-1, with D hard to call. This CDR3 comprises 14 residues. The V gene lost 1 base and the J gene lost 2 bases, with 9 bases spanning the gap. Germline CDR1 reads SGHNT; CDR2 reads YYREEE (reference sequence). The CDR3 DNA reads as TGTGCCAGCAGCTTGTTGCTGGAAAACACTGAAGCTTTCTTT. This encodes CASSLLLENTEAFF.

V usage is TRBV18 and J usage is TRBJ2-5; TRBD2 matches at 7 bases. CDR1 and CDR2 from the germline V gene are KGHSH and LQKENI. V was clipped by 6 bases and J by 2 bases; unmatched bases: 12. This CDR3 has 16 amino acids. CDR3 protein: CASSPGWGGLQETQYF. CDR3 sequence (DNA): TGTGCCAGCTCCCCGGGATGGGGGGGTCTTCAAGAGACCCAGTACTTC.

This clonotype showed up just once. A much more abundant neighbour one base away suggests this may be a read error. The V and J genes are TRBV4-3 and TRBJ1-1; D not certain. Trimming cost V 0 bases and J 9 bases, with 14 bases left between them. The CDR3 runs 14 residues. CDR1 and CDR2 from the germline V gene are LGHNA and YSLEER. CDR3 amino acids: CASSQDQSGTQAFF. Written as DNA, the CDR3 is TGCGCCAGCAGCCAAGATCAATCCGGAACTCAAGCTTTCTTT.

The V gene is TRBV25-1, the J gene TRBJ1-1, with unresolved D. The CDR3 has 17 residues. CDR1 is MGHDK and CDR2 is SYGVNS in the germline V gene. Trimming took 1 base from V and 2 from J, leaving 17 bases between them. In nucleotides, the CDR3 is TGTGCCAGCAGTGAATGGGCAGGTTTTAATGTTAACACTGAAGCTTTCTTT. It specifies CASSEWAGFNVNTEAFF.

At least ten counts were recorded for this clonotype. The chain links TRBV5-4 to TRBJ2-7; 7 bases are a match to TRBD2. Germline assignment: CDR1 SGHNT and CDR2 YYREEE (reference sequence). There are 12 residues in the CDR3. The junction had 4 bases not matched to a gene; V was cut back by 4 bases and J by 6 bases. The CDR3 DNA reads TGTGCCAGCAGCCCTGGGGGGGGCGAGCAGTACTTC. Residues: CASSPGGGEQYF.

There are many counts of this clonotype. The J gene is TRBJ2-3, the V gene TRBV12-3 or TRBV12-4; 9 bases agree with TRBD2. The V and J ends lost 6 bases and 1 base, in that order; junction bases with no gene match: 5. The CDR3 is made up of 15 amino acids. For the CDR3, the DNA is TGTGCCAGCAGAAGGTTAGCGGGGGGCACAGATACGCAGTATTTT. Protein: CASRRLAGGTDTQYF.

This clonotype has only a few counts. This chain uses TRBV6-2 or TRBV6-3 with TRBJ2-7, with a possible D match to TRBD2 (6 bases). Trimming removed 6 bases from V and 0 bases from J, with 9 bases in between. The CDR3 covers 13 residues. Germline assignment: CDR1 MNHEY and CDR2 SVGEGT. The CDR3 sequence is CASRGLISYEQYF. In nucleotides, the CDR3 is TGTGCCAGCAGAGGACTAATCTCCTACGAGCAGTACTTC.

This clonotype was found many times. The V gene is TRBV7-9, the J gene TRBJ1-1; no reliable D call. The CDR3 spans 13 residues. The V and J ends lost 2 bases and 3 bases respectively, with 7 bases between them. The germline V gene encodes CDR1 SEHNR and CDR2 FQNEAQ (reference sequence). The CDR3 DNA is TGTGCCAGCAGCTTATCCTCATACACTGAAGCTTTCTTT. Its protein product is CASSLSSYTEAFF.

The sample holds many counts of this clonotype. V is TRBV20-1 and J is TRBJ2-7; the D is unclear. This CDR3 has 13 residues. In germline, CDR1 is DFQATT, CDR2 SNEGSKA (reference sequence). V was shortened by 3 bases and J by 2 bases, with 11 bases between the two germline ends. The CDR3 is CSASGLITYEQYF. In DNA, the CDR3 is TGCAGTGCTAGCGGGCTAATTACCTACGAGCAGTACTTC.

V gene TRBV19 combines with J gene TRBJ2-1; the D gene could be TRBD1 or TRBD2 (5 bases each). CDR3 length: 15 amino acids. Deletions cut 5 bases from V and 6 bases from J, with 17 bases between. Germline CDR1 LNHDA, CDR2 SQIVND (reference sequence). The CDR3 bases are TGTGCCAGTAGTGAGACACCGGGACCCGGCAATGAGCAGTTCTTC. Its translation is CASSETPGPGNEQFF.

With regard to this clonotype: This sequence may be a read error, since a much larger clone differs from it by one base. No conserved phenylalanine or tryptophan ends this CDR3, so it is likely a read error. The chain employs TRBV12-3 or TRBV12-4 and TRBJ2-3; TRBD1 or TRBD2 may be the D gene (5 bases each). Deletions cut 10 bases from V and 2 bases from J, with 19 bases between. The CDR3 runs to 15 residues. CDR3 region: CATRPPGSFTDTQYL. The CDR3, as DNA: TGTGCCACCAGACCCCCAGGGAGCTTCACAGATACGCAGTATCTT.

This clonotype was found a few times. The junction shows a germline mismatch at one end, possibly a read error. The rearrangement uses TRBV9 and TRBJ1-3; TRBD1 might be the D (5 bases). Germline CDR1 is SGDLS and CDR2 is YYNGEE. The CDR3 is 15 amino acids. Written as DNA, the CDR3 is TGTGCCAGCAGCGAGGGGCAGGGCTCTAGAAACACCATATATTTT. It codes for CASSEGQGSRNTIYF.

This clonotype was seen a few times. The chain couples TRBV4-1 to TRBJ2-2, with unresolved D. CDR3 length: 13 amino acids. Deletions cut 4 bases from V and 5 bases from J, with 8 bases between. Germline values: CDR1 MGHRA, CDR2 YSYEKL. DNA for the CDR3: TGCGCCAGCAGCCGGGTGGGGACCGGGGAGCTGTTTTTT. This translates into CASSRVGTGELFF.

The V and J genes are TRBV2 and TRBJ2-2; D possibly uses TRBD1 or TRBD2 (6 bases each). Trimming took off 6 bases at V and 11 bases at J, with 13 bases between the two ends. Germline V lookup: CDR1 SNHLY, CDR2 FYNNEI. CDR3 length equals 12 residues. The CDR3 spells CASSQGGRELFF. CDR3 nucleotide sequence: TGTGCCAGCAGCCAAGGGGGGCGAGAGCTGTTTTTT. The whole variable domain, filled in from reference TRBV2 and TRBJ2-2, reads EPEVTQTPSHQVTQMGQEVILRCVPISNHLYFYWYRQILGQKVEFLVSFYNNEISEKSEIFDDQFSVERPDGSNFTLKIRSTKLEDSAMYFCASSQGGRELFFGEGSRLTVL.

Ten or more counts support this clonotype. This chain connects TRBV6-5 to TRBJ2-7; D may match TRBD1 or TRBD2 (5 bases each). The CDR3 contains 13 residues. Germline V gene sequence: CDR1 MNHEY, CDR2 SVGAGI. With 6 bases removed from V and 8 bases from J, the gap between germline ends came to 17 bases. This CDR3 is CASSPGSAGKQYF. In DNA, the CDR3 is TGTGCCAGCAGCCCGGGGTCGGCAGGGAAGCAGTACTTC.

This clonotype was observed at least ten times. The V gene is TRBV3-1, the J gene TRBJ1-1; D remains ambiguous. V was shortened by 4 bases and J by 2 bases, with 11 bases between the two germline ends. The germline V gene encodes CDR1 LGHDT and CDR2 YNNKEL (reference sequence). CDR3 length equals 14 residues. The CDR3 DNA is TGTGCCAGCAGCCTCCTAATCGGAAACACTGAAGCTTTCTTT. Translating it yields CASSLLIGNTEAFF. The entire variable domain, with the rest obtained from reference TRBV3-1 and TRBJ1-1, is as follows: DTAVSQTPKYLVTQMGNDKSIKCEQNLGHDTMYWYKQDSKKFLKIMFSYNNKELIINETVPNRFSPKSPDKAHLNLHINSLELGDSAVYFCASSLLIGNTEAFFGQGTRLTVV.

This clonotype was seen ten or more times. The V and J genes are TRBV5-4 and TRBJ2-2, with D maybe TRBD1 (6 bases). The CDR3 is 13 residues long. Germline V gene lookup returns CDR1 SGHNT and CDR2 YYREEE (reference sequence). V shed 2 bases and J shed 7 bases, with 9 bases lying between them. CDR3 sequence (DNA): TGTGCCAGCAGCTTACCGACAGGCGGGGAGCTGTTTTTT. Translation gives CASSLPTGGELFF.

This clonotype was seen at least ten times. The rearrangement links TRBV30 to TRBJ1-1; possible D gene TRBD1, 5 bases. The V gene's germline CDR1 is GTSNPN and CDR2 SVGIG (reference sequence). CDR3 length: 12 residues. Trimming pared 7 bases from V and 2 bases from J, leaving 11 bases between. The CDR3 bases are TGTGCCTACGACAGCCTTAACACTGAAGCTTTCTTT. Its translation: CAYDSLNTEAFF.

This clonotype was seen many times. The CDR3 nucleotides are TGTGCCAGATCCCGCGGGGACACTGAAGCTTTCTTT. This gives the protein CARSRGDTEAFF. This chain links TRBV2 with TRBJ1-1, with D uncertain. V gave up 9 bases and J gave up 3 bases, with 11 bases separating them. Germline values: CDR1 SNHLY, CDR2 FYNNEI. The CDR3 sequence is 12 residues long.

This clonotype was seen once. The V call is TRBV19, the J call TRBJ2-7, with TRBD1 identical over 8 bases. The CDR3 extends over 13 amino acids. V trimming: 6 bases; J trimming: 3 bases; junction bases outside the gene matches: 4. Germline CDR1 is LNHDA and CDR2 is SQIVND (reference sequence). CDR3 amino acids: CASSPQGDYEQYF. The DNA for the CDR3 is TGTGCCAGTAGCCCACAGGGGGACTACGAGCAGTACTTC.

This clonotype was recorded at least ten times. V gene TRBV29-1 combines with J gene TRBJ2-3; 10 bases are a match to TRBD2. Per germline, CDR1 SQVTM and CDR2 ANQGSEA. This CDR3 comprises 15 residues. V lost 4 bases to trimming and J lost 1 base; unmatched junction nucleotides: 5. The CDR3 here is CSVVLAGLRTDTQYF. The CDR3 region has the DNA TGCAGCGTTGTACTAGCGGGGCTTCGCACAGATACGCAGTATTTT.

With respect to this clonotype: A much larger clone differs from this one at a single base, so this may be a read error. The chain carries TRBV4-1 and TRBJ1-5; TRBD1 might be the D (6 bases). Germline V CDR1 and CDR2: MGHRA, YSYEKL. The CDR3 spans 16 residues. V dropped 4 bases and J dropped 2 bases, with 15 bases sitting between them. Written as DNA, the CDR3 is TGCGCCAGCAGCCCTACTGCAGGGGCAGGCAATCAGCCCCAGCATTTT. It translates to CASSPTAGAGNQPQHF.